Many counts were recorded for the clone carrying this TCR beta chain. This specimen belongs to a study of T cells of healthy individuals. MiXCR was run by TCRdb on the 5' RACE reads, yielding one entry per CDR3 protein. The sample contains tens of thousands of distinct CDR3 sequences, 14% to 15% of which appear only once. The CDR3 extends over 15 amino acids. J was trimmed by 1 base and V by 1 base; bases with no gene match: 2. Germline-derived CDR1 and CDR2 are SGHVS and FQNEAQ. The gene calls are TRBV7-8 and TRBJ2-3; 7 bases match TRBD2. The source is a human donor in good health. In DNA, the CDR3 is TGTGCCAGCAGCTTAGGGGGGAGGGGCACAGATACGCAGTATTTT. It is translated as CASSLGGRGTDTQYF. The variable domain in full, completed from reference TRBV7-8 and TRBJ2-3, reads GAGVSQSPRYKVAKRGQDVALRCDPISGHVSLFWYQQALGQGPEFLTYFQNEAQLDKSGLPSDRFFAERPEGSVSTLKIQRTQQEDSAVYLCASSLGGRGTDTQYFGPGTRLTVL.